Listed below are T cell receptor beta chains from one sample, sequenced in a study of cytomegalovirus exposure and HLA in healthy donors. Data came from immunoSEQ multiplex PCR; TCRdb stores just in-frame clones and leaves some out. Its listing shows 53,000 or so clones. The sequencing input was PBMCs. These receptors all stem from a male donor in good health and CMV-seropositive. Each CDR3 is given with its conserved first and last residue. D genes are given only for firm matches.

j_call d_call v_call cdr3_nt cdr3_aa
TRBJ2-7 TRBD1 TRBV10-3 TGTGCCATCAGTGGGACAGGTACTAGCTACGAGCAGTACTTC CAISGTGTSYEQYF
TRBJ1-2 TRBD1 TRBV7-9 TGTGCCAGCCGAGGGACAGGGGAGTATGGCTACACCTTC CASRGTGEYGYTF
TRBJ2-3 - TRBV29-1 TGCAGCGGGACTAGCACAGATACGCAGTATTTT CSGTSTDTQYF
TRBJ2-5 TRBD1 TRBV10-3 TGTGCCATCAGTGAGGGCCCGAGACAGGGAGAGACCCAGTACTTC CAISEGPRQGETQYF
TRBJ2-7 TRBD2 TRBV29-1 TGCAGCGTTCGTGGTAGCGGGGTGAGCTCCTACGAGCAGTACTTC CSVRGSGVSSYEQYF
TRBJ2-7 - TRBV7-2 TGTGCCAGCAGCCTTCTCCCCGGGACCTACGAGCAGTACTTC CASSLLPGTYEQYF
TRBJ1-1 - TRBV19 TGTGCCAGTAGTCCGGGTTGGAACACTGAAGCTTTCTTT CASSPGWNTEAFF
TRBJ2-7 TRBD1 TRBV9 TGTGCCAGCAACCCGACAGGGAGTACCTACGAGCAGTACTTC CASNPTGSTYEQYF
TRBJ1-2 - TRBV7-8 TGTGCCAGCACCCATCGGGGTGGCTACACCTTC CASTHRGGYTF
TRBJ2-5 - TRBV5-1 TGCGCCAGCAGCTCCAACAGGGATGGAGAGACCCAGTACTTC CASSSNRDGETQYF
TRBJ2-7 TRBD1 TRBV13 TGTGCCAGCAGCTTAGAGGGGGCGCTCAGAACCGAGCAGTACTTC CASSLEGALRTEQYF
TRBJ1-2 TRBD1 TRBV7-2 TGTGCCAGCAGCTTGACAGGGGGCGCTTATGGCTACACCTTC CASSLTGGAYGYTF
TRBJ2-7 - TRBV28 TGTGCCAGCAGTTCGAGCGGGCAGGGGGGATTATACGAGCAGTACTTC CASSSSGQGGLYEQYF
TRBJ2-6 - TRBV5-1 TGCGCCAGCAGCTTGGGTAGCTCTGGGGCCAACGTCCTGACTTTC CASSLGSSGANVLTF
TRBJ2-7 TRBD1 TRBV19 TGTGCCAGTTCAGACAGGGGGGTCGACTACGAGCAGTACTTC CASSDRGVDYEQYF
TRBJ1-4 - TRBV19 TGTGCCAGTAGTATCTGGACTCTCCGGCTAAATGAAAAACTGTTTTTT CASSIWTLRLNEKLFF
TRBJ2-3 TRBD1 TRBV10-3 TGTGCCATCAGTGAGGGGGGACAGAGGATCGGCACAGATACGCAGTATTTT CAISEGGQRIGTDTQYF
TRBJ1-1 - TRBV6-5 TGTGCCAGCAGCCTGGCCGGGACAATGAACACTGAAGCTTTCTTT CASSLAGTMNTEAFF
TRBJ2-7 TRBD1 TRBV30 TGTGCCTGTTCGACAGGGGGCTTCTACGAGCAGTACTTC CACSTGGFYEQYF
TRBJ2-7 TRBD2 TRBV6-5 TGTGCCAGCAGGACGACTAGCGGGGGTTACGAGCAGTACTTC CASRTTSGGYEQYF